The 13 T cell receptor beta chains given below trace back to one sample, sequenced in a study of blood T cell repertoires in COVID-19. Assay: immunoSEQ multiplex PCR; the TCRdb copy retains only in-frame clones and omits some. The sample yields about 300,000 clones, roughly 90% seen once. Sequencing used peripheral blood. Receptors originate from a woman aged 25 to 39 with COVID-19, enrolled during active disease.

The chain is built from TRBV7-9 and TRBJ2-7; possible D gene TRBD1, 5 bases. Between the trimmed V and J ends, which lost 3 bases and 6 bases, there was a span of 9 bases. The CDR3 spans 12 residues. Germline V lookup: CDR1 SEHNR, CDR2 FQNEAQ (reference sequence). Here the CDR3 reads CASSFRTPEQYF. The CDR3 DNA follows: TGTGCCAGCAGCTTCCGGACACCCGAGCAGTACTTC.

The chain joins TRBV7-8 to TRBJ2-7; 9 bases align to TRBD1. Germline assignment: CDR1 SGHVS and CDR2 FQNEAQ. This CDR3 comprises 15 residues. V trimming: 5 bases; J trimming: 2 bases; junction bases outside the gene matches: 7. The CDR3 loop is CASSPRTGEAYEQYV. CDR3 coding DNA: TGTGCCAGCAGCCCCAGGACAGGGGAGGCCTACGAGCAGTACGTC.

The chain has TRBV5-1 and TRBJ1-4, with D tentatively TRBD1 (5 bases). The ends were cut back, 4 bases at V and 3 bases at J, with 19 bases in the middle. The germline gives CDR1 SGHRS, CDR2 YFSETQ. The CDR3 length is 17 residues. The CDR3 sequence is CASSINIQGRPNEKLFF. CDR3 DNA: TGCGCCAGCAGCATCAACATCCAGGGTCGGCCTAATGAAAAACTGTTTTTT.

The V call is TRBV7-3, the J call TRBJ2-1, with TRBD2 matching over 9 bases. Per the germline V gene, CDR1 is SGHTA and CDR2 is FQGTGA. CDR3 length equals 16 residues. With 3 bases clipped from V and 5 bases from J, the junction kept 8 bases outside the gene matches. CDR3 nucleotides: TGTGCCAGCAGCTTGGTCGGGACTAGCCCAAACAATGAGCAGTTCTTC. As protein: CASSLVGTSPNNEQFF.

This clone occurred a few times. The chain couples TRBV28 to TRBJ1-1; D is unresolved. This CDR3 spans 14 amino acids. In germline, CDR1 is MDHEN, CDR2 SYDVKM. Deletions cut 5 bases from V and 10 bases from J, with 20 bases between. In DNA, the CDR3 is TGTGCCAGCAGTACCGTTGGCGCGAGGGCCCCAGCTTTCTTT. Protein product: CASSTVGARAPAFF.

The V and J genes are TRBV6-5 and TRBJ1-5, with D possibly matching TRBD1 (5 bases). Germline values: CDR1 MNHEY, CDR2 SVGAGI. The CDR3 spans 15 residues. The ends were cut back, 6 bases at V and 5 bases at J, with 17 bases in the middle. CDR3 in DNA: TGTGCCAGCAGGGCCACATGGGGCGCGGATCAGCCCCAGCATTTT. Its protein is CASRATWGADQPQHF.

J is TRBJ2-7 and V is TRBV6-5; no clear D. The CDR3 is made up of 14 amino acids. The germline gives CDR1 MNHEY, CDR2 SVGAGI. V was trimmed by 6 bases and J by 6 bases, leaving 18 bases between them. This chain's CDR3 is CASSRTASVGEQYF. The CDR3 DNA reads TGTGCCAGCAGCCGAACCGCATCGGTCGGCGAGCAGTACTTC.

The chain has TRBV7-3 and TRBJ1-2, with 7 bases fitting TRBD1. V shed 4 bases, J shed 8 bases, and the junction held 7 bases outside the gene matches. This CDR3 is 13 amino acids long. The germline CDR1 and CDR2 sequences are SGHTA and FQGTGA. The CDR3 here is CASSSLEGAGYTF. CDR3 nucleotide sequence: TGTGCCAGCAGCTCCCTGGAGGGGGCAGGCTACACCTTC.

This clone has just a few counts. The V and J genes are TRBV12-3 or TRBV12-4 and TRBJ1-1; no reliable D call. Deletions cut 9 bases from V and 1 base from J, with 12 bases between. This CDR3 comprises 13 residues. CDR3 amino acids: CASSGSGNTEAFF. The CDR3 DNA reads as TGTGCCAGTTCCGGGTCCGGGAACACTGAAGCTTTCTTT.

The chain uses TRBV9 and TRBJ1-6, with a tentative D call TRBD1 (6 bases). The ends were cut back, 3 bases at V and 6 bases at J, with 16 bases in the middle. The CDR3 is made up of 16 amino acids. The germline gives CDR1 SGDLS, CDR2 YYNGEE. CDR3 residues: CASSAQGRGANSPLHF. In nucleotides, the CDR3 is TGTGCCAGCAGCGCGCAGGGGCGAGGAGCTAATTCACCCCTCCACTTT.

The V and J genes are TRBV29-1 and TRBJ1-4, with 7 bases fitting TRBD1. The ends lost 6 bases at V and 4 bases at J; junction bases unmatched: 8. Germline loops: CDR1 SQVTM, CDR2 ANQGSEA. The CDR3 totals 14 residues. CDR3 bases: TGCAGCGTCGAATTAGGGACAGATAATGAAAAACTGTTTTTT. This gives the protein CSVELGTDNEKLFF.

The rearrangement links TRBV27 to TRBJ1-2; possibly TRBD1 for D (5 bases). The V end lost 3 bases, the J end lost 4 bases, and 12 bases lay between the germline ends. The length of the CDR3 is 14 residues. In germline, CDR1 is MNHEY, CDR2 SMNVEV (reference sequence). The chain's CDR3 is CASSFRQPPYGYTF. In DNA, the CDR3 is TGTGCCAGCAGTTTCCGACAGCCACCCTATGGCTACACCTTC.

This chain uses TRBV5-1 with TRBJ2-3, with TRBD2 matching over 8 bases. The CDR3 has 15 amino acids. Germline values: CDR1 SGHRS, CDR2 YFSETQ. V lost 0 bases to trimming and J lost 5 bases; unmatched junction nucleotides: 5. The CDR3 reads CASSLDSGDGDTQYF. The CDR3 DNA follows: TGCGCCAGCAGCTTGGATAGCGGGGACGGAGATACGCAGTATTTT.